The 24 T cell receptor beta chains below all came from one sample that was sequenced in a study of blood T cell repertoires in COVID-19. This table comes from immunoSEQ multiplex PCR, and its TCRdb copy is limited to in-frame clones, with some not included. The table includes about 230,000 clones, roughly 84% detected once. Sequences were obtained from peripheral blood. The source of these receptors is a middle-aged man with active or convalescent COVID-19.

This clone appeared a single time. The chain employs TRBV12-3 or TRBV12-4 and TRBJ2-5; 7 nucleotides align to TRBD1. The V gene end was trimmed by 1 base and the J gene end by 4 bases; junction bases not matched to a gene: 0. The CDR3 covers 13 residues. The CDR3 DNA follows: TGTGCCAGCAGTTTAGGACAGGGAGAGACCCAGTACTTC. Amino acid sequence: CASSLGQGETQYF.

As DNA, the CDR3 is TGTGCCTGGAGTCTGGACAAATATGGCTACACCTTC. Protein product: CAWSLDKYGYTF. The chain couples TRBV30 to TRBJ1-2; a weak D match, TRBD1 (5 bases). Trimming shortened V by 2 bases and J by 5 bases, and 9 bases separated the two germline ends. Germline CDR1 and CDR2: GTSNPN and SVGIG (reference sequence). The CDR3 runs 12 residues.

This clone was seen more than once but under ten times. V and J are TRBV4-1 and TRBJ2-2; D is undetermined. Germline V lookup: CDR1 MGHRA, CDR2 YSYEKL. V lost 4 bases and J 7 bases, leaving 10 bases between the germline ends. This CDR3 region has 13 residues. The CDR3 here is CASSPTTVGELFF. CDR3 in DNA: TGCGCCAGCAGCCCCACTACCGTCGGGGAGCTGTTTTTT.

The chain joins TRBV7-2 to TRBJ1-6; 10 bases match TRBD1. Germline V lookup: CDR1 SGHTA, CDR2 FQGNSA. Trimming took 1 base from V and 7 from J; bases not matched to a gene: 1. The CDR3 sequence is 15 residues long. This chain's CDR3 is CASSLGDRGNSPLHF. CDR3 bases: TGTGCCAGCAGCTTAGGGGACAGGGGCAATTCACCCCTCCACTTT.

The V call is TRBV2, the J call TRBJ1-3; no clear D gene. Germline V gene lookup returns CDR1 SNHLY and CDR2 FYNNEI. V dropped 7 bases and J dropped 1 base, with 14 bases sitting between them. This CDR3 is 15 amino acids long. The CDR3 loop reads CASTTPRESGNTIYF. CDR3 bases: TGTGCCAGCACCACCCCGCGGGAATCTGGAAACACCATATATTTT.

This clone was observed a handful of times. The chain's CDR3 is CASNPGSGNTIYF. CDR3 bases: TGTGCCAGCAACCCAGGGTCTGGAAACACCATATATTTT. The rearrangement joins TRBV12-3 or TRBV12-4 to TRBJ1-3; D may be TRBD1 (5 bases). The V end was cut by 7 bases, the J end by 1 base, with 8 bases between. This CDR3 contains 13 residues.

This clone was picked up a small number of times. The J gene is TRBJ2-1, the V gene TRBV20-1; D possibly corresponds to TRBD2 (6 bases). Germline V gene sequence: CDR1 DFQATT, CDR2 SNEGSKA (reference sequence). This CDR3 comprises 11 residues. Trimming shortened V by 4 bases and J by 8 bases, and 9 bases separated the two germline ends. CDR3 sequence reads: CSATRGYEQFF. CDR3 in DNA: TGCAGTGCTACTCGGGGGTATGAGCAGTTCTTC.

In its sample, this clone was seen a few times. The rearrangement joins TRBV15 to TRBJ2-7, with D perhaps matching TRBD1 (6 bases). CDR3 size: 14 residues. CDR1 and CDR2 (germline): LNHNV, YYDKDF (reference sequence). V shed 5 bases and J shed 2 bases, with 13 bases lying between them. DNA of the CDR3: TGTGCCACCAGCGTCCCGGGACACCCCTACGAGCAGTACTTC. Translating it yields CATSVPGHPYEQYF. Together with reference TRBV15 and TRBJ2-7, the CDR3 gives the full variable domain: DAMVIQNPRYQVTQFGKPVTLSCSQTLNHNVMYWYQQKSSQAPKLLFHYYDKDFNNEADTPDNFQSRRPNTSFCFLDIRSPGLGDTAMYLCATSVPGHPYEQYFGPGTRLTVT.

This clone was counted a single time. V usage is TRBV5-6 and J usage is TRBJ2-5, with 8 bases aligning to TRBD1. This CDR3 spans 13 amino acids. Trimming removed 4 bases from V and 5 bases from J; junction bases left unmatched: 4. CDR1 and CDR2 (germline): SGHDT, YYEEEE. The CDR3 DNA sequence: TGTGCCAGCAGCCGGACAGGGCTTGAGACCCAGTACTTC. This gives the protein CASSRTGLETQYF.

This clone has just one count. CDR3 DNA sequence: TGTGCCAGCAGTTTATTCGCCGGGGTCGGAAACACCATATATTTT. Protein: CASSLFAGVGNTIYF. V and J are TRBV28 and TRBJ1-3; D uncertain. V was clipped by 1 base and J by 4 bases, with 11 bases between them. The CDR3 covers 15 residues. CDR1 is MDHEN, CDR2 SYDVKM, per germline.

The rearrangement links TRBV2 to TRBJ2-1; 12 bases agree with TRBD2. Looked up from germline, CDR1 is SNHLY and CDR2 is FYNNEI. V shed 7 bases, J shed 5 bases, and the junction held 12 bases outside the gene matches. CDR3 size: 17 residues. CDR3 residues: CASTRLAGDNSDNEQFF. Written as DNA, the CDR3 is TGTGCCAGCACCAGACTAGCGGGGGACAATAGCGACAATGAGCAGTTCTTC.

The chain links TRBV3-1 (or the pseudogene TRBV3-2) to TRBJ1-5, with D unclear. The CDR3 loop spans 13 amino acids. The germline V and J ends were trimmed by 0 bases and 4 bases, with 4 bases remaining between them. Germline-derived CDR1 and CDR2 are LGHDT and YNNKEL (reference sequence). In DNA, the CDR3 is TGTGCCAGCAGCCAAGACAGGAATCAGCCCCAGCATTTT. Protein: CASSQDRNQPQHF.

The rearrangement links TRBV3-1 (or the pseudogene TRBV3-2) to TRBJ1-5, with D possibly TRBD1 on 6 matching bases. Germline V gene sequence: CDR1 LGHDT, CDR2 YNNKEL (reference sequence). The ends were cut back, 1 base at V and 12 bases at J, with 13 bases in the middle. The CDR3 runs to 13 residues. CDR3 region: CASSQVGGGLQHF. The CDR3 DNA sequence: TGTGCCAGCAGCCAAGTGGGAGGGGGACTCCAGCATTTT.

This clone was found a few times. The chain couples TRBV7-2 to TRBJ2-7; 9 bases match TRBD1. The CDR3 is made up of 14 amino acids. Trimming cost V 5 bases and J 6 bases; bases outside gene matches: 8. Looked up from germline, CDR1 is SGHTA and CDR2 is FQGNSA. As DNA, the CDR3 is TGTGCCAGCAGCCCGGACAGGGGAGAAGGCGAGCAGTACTTC. Translation: CASSPDRGEGEQYF.

The rearrangement links TRBV5-1 to TRBJ2-3; D may be TRBD1 (6 bases). This CDR3 is 16 amino acids long. The V and J ends lost 4 bases and 1 base respectively, with 16 bases between them. CDR1 and CDR2 from the germline V gene are SGHRS and YFSETQ. CDR3 nucleotide sequence: TGCGCCAGCAGCCCCAAAATCCGGACAGGCACAGATACGCAGTATTTT. This codes for CASSPKIRTGTDTQYF.

The chain combines TRBV6-5 with TRBJ1-6; D possibly corresponds to TRBD1 (6 bases). The CDR3 is 15 residues long. Between the trimmed V and J ends, which lost 6 bases and 7 bases, there was a span of 16 bases. CDR1 and CDR2 (germline): MNHEY, SVGAGI. The CDR3, as DNA: TGTGCCAGCAGACCCTTAGGACAGCAGAATTCACCCCTCCACTTT. Residues: CASRPLGQQNSPLHF.

V is TRBV7-3 and J is TRBJ1-3; D is perhaps TRBD1 (5 bases). From germline, CDR1 is SGHTA and CDR2 FQGTGA. The CDR3 has 15 residues. The germline V and J ends were trimmed by 8 bases and 0 bases, with 14 bases remaining between them. The CDR3 region is CASSFAGGSGNTIYF. CDR3 nucleotides: TGTGCCAGCTCTTTCGCGGGGGGCTCTGGAAACACCATATATTTT. The complete variable domain, with remaining parts taken from reference TRBV7-3 and TRBJ1-3, reads GAGVSQTPSNKVTEKGKYVELRCDPISGHTALYWYRQSLGQGPEFLIYFQGTGAADDSGLPNDRFFAVRPEGSVSTLKIQRTERGDSAVYLCASSFAGGSGNTIYFGEGSWLTVV.

This sequence joins TRBV9 and TRBJ2-3; D possibly corresponds to TRBD2 (6 bases). Germline loops: CDR1 SGDLS, CDR2 YYNGEE. The CDR3 spans 16 residues. V lost 2 bases and J 2 bases, leaving 15 bases between the germline ends. The CDR3 is CASSVGVGGVTDTQYF. DNA of the CDR3: TGTGCCAGCAGCGTCGGTGTGGGCGGGGTCACAGATACGCAGTATTTT.

This chain uses TRBV2 with TRBJ1-2; a possible D gene is TRBD1 (5 bases). Germline CDR1 is SNHLY and CDR2 is FYNNEI. CDR3 length equals 15 residues. Trimming removed 0 bases from V and 2 bases from J, with 10 bases in between. DNA for the CDR3: TGTGCCAGCAGTGAAGCGAGCAGGGCAAACTATGGCTACACCTTC. This translates into CASSEASRANYGYTF.

This chain uses TRBV30 with TRBJ2-3; 7 bases are a match to TRBD1. After removal of 2 bases from V and 1 base from J, the junction contained 0 bases not matched to a gene. The CDR3 length is 13 residues. Germline-derived CDR1 and CDR2 are GTSNPN and SVGIG (reference sequence). The CDR3 nucleotides are TGTGCCTGGAGTAGGGGGCGCACAGATACGCAGTATTTT. This codes for CAWSRGRTDTQYF.

V usage is TRBV10-3 and J usage is TRBJ2-2; TRBD2 matches 14 bases. Germline V gene sequence: CDR1 ENHRY, CDR2 SYGVKD. The CDR3 has 18 amino acids. J lost 3 bases, V lost 4 bases, and 7 bases had no gene match. CDR3 sequence reads: CAISGKTSGGAYTGELFF. The CDR3 coding sequence is TGTGCCATCAGTGGAAAGACTAGCGGGGGGGCGTACACCGGGGAGCTGTTTTTT.

The chain combines TRBV6-6 with TRBJ2-5; TRBD1 agrees at 7 bases. The CDR3 is 14 residues long. V lost 6 bases, J lost 0 bases, and 4 bases stayed unmatched. Germline CDR1 reads MNHNY; CDR2 reads SVGAGI (reference sequence). CDR3 loop: CASSPTGNQETQYF. The CDR3 nucleotides are TGTGCCAGCAGCCCGACAGGGAACCAAGAGACCCAGTACTTC.

The chain has TRBV5-1 and TRBJ2-7; the D is unclear. V gave up 1 base and J gave up 2 bases, with 13 bases separating them. CDR1 SGHRS and CDR2 YFSETQ come from the germline V gene. The CDR3 is 15 amino acids. The CDR3 nucleotides read TGCGCCAGCAGCTTGTGGGCAGGCAGGACCTACGAGCAGTACTTC. This codes for CASSLWAGRTYEQYF.

The V and J genes are TRBV2 and TRBJ1-6; D is uncertain. Trimming cost V 2 bases and J 6 bases, with 5 bases left between them. This CDR3 has 13 residues. Germline V gene data show CDR1 as SNHLY and CDR2 as FYNNEI. The CDR3 here is CASSEQFNSPLHF. CDR3 DNA: TGTGCCAGCAGTGAACAGTTTAATTCACCCCTCCACTTT.